Reported below is one T cell receptor beta chain. Its antigen is not identified. The sample is drawn from a study of T cells in localized non-small cell lung cancer. Study-wide results and limits: Patients showing higher blood T cell density tended to see longer overall survival.

The CDR3 covers 13 residues. V was pared by 4 bases and J by 1 base, with 5 bases between. Germline V gene lookup returns CDR1 MNHEY and CDR2 SVGAGI. The table came from immunoSEQ multiplex PCR; TCRdb's copy has only in-frame clones and leaves some out. The sample includes some 38,000 clones, around nine tenths seen only once; the top ten take roughly 6.9%. Source: peripheral blood, taken before any cancer treatment. The chain is built from TRBV6-5 and TRBJ1-5; D gene uncertain. The sequence derives from a female donor older than 55 with stage I lung adenocarcinoma. The CDR3 loop is CASSLGSNQPQHF. The CDR3 nucleotides are TGTGCCAGCAGTTTGGGGAGCAATCAGCCCCAGCATTTT.